This T cell receptor beta chain is drawn from a study of OX40 agonist ivuxolimab in advanced cancers. At the level of the study: Patients were infused with ivuxolimab every 2 weeks at 0.01 to 10 mg/kg. Dose-escalation subjects each had hepatocellular carcinoma, melanoma, renal cell or head and neck cancer. Three patients showed partial responses: one hepatocellular carcinoma and two cutaneous melanoma cases. Study conclusions and caveats: Expanded peripheral T cell antigen specificity was not determined.

A remark on this clone: Antigen specificity is unknown.

The CDR3 is 13 amino acids. Losses at the gene ends were 5 bases for V and 5 bases for J; bases not matched to a gene: 4. From germline, CDR1 is SEHNR and CDR2 FQNEAQ (reference sequence). Only in-frame clones appear in the TCRdb table, and some are missing; sequencing was by immunoSEQ multiplex PCR. The table lists over 70,000 clones, around 80% of them singletons. The sample here was CD4+ or CD8+ T cells sorted from blood, taken in a trial of the OX40 agonist ivuxolimab. The TCR sequence derives from an adult with an advanced solid tumor such as melanoma, head and neck, liver or kidney cancer. This chain joins TRBV7-9 and TRBJ2-7; 9 nucleotides line up with TRBD1. Here the CDR3 DNA reads TGTGCCAGCAGCATCCGGACAGGGGACGAGCAGTACTTC. As protein: CASSIRTGDEQYF. The full variable domain, completed using reference TRBV7-9 and TRBJ2-7, is DTGVSQNPRHKITKRGQNVTFRCDPISEHNRLYWYRQTLGQGPEFLTYFQNEAQLEKSRLLSDRFSAERPKGSFSTLEIQRTEQGDSAMYLCASSIRTGDEQYFGPGTRLTVT.